The rows below give T cell receptor beta chains drawn from one sample of a study of T cells in Graves' hyperthyroidism and ophthalmopathy. A single record per CDR3 protein comes from TCRdb applying MiXCR to the multiplex PCR reads. This table holds about 570,000 distinct CDR3 sequences, 46% found once. Material for sequencing was peripheral blood or thyroid tissue (not recorded which). These receptors came from an adult woman with Graves' disease, either hyperthyroidism or ophthalmopathy (not recorded which). Both conserved end residues are part of each CDR3. Fields, in order: J gene, D gene, V gene, clone size, CDR3 protein, CDR3 DNA. D genes are given only for firm matches. A row's size may be missing; if present it is once, few, many or a size class.

>TRBJ1-3|NA|TRBV4-1|many
CASSHRGGYGNTIYF
TGCGCCAGCAGCCATAGAGGGGGATATGGAAACACCATATATTTT
>TRBJ1-2|TRBD1|TRBV29-1|NA
CSVLSPGTGHGHTF
TGCAGCGTCCTCAGCCCCGGGACAGGCCATGGCCACACCTTC
>TRBJ2-2|NA|TRBV2|many
CASSASVVAGELFF
TGTGCCAGCAGTGCCTCCGTGGTCGCCGGGGAGCTGTTTTTT
>TRBJ1-1|TRBD1|TRBV7-3|many
CASSSQWDSEAFF
TGTGCCAGCAGTTCACAATGGGACAGTGAAGCTTTCTTT
>TRBJ2-2|NA|TRBV20-1|NA
CSARAQGEPGELFF
TGCAGTGCTAGAGCACAGGGCGAACCCGGGGAGCTGTTTTTT
>TRBJ2-7|TRBD2|TRBV25-1|many
CASSEAGDFYEQYF
TGTGCCAGCAGTGAAGCGGGGGATTTCTACGAGCAGTACTTC
>TRBJ1-4|TRBD1|TRBV15|many
CATSTGQGGEKLFF
TGTGCCACCAGCACGGGACAGGGAGGGGAAAAACTGTTTTTT
>TRBJ1-1|NA|TRBV5-8|NA
CASSPRSLGTEAFF
TGTGCCAGCAGCCCGCGATCCTTGGGCACTGAAGCTTTCTTT
>TRBJ1-2|NA|TRBV5-6|NA
CASSSGGRGYTF
TGTGCCAGCAGCTCCGGGGGGCGCGGCTACACCTTC
>TRBJ1-5|NA|TRBV11-2|NA
CASSGDFGYQETQHF
TGTGCCAGCAGCGGGGATTTCGGGTACCAAGAGACCCAGCATTTT
>TRBJ1-6|NA|TRBV6-2/TRBV6-3|many
CASSPRDSPLHF
TGTGCCAGCAGTCCGAGAGATTCACCCCTCCACTTT
>TRBJ1-5|TRBD1|TRBV2|NA
CASKTGGAWSNQPQHF
TGTGCCAGCAAGACAGGGGGCGCGTGGTCGAATCAGCCCCAGCATTTT
>TRBJ2-5|TRBD1|TRBV10-3|NA
CAIRRQGKETQYF
TGTGCCATCAGGCGACAGGGAAAAGAGACCCAGTACTTC
>TRBJ1-3|NA|TRBV11-2|NA
CASSLDVTMNTGNTIYF
TGTGCCAGCAGCTTAGATGTGACGATGAACACTGGAAACACCATATATTTT
>TRBJ1-2|NA|TRBV12-3/TRBV12-4|many
CASSTPEGVYGYTF
TGTGCCAGCAGCACCCCTGAGGGGGTTTATGGCTACACCTTC
>TRBJ2-5|NA|TRBV11-2|many
CASSFLKGLTIMTQYF
TGTGCCAGCAGCTTCCTCAAGGGCCTTACCATTATGACCCAGTACTTC
>TRBJ2-2|NA|TRBV7-9|many
CASSLGGGPPWAGELFF
TGTGCCAGCAGCTTAGGAGGCGGGCCTCCTTGGGCCGGGGAGCTGTTTTTT
>TRBJ2-5|TRBD2|TRBV6-6|many
CASSYGGDYLLETQYF
TGTGCCAGCAGTTACGGCGGGGACTACCTTCTAGAGACCCAGTACTTC